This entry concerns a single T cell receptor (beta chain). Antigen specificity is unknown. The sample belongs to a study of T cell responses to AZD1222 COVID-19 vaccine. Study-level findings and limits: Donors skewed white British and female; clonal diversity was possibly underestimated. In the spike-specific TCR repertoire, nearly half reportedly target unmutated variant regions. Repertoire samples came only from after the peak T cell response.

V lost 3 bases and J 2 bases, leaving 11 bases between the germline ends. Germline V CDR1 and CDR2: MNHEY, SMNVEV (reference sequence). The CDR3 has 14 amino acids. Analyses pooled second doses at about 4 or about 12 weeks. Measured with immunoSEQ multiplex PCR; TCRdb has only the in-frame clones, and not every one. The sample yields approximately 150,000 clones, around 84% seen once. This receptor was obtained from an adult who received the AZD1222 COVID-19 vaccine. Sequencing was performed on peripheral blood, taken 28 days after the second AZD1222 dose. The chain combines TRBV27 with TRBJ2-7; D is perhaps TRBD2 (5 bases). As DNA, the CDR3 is TGTGCCAGCAGTTTTGCGGGTCTTGCCTACGAGCAGTACTTC. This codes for CASSFAGLAYEQYF.